This T cell receptor beta chain was sequenced during a study of OX40 agonist ivuxolimab in advanced cancers. Across the whole study: In this trial design, patients received ivuxolimab intravenously at 0.01 to 10 mg/kg every 2 weeks. Three patients had partial responses: one hepatocellular carcinoma, two cutaneous melanoma.

Trimming removed 1 base at V and 3 bases at J, with 13 bases between. The CDR3 runs to 16 residues. CDR1 MDHEN and CDR2 SYDVKM come from the germline V gene. Generated by immunoSEQ multiplex PCR, the TCRdb table keeps only in-frame clones and is missing some. The repertoire holds 80,000 to 95,000 clones, with around 80% as singletons. The TCR comes from an adult with an advanced solid tumor such as melanoma, head and neck, liver or kidney cancer. The source was CD4+ or CD8+ T cells sorted from blood, collected in a trial of the OX40 agonist ivuxolimab. The V gene is TRBV28, the J gene TRBJ1-5, with D perhaps matching TRBD1 (6 bases). CDR3 bases: TGTGCCAGCAGTTTATCAGGGGCGCGCCCCAATCAGCCCCAGCATTTT. It encodes CASSLSGARPNQPQHF.